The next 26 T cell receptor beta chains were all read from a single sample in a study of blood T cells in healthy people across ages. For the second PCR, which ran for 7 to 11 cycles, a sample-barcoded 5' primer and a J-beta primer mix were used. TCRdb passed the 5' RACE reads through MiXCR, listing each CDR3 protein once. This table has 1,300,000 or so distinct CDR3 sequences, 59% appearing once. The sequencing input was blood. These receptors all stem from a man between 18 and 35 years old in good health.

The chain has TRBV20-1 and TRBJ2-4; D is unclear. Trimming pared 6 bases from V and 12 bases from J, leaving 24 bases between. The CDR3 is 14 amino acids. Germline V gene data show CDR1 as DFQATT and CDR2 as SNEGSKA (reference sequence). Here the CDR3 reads CSARTRTVQETQYF. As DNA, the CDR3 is TGCAGTGCCCGAACCAGGACCGTCCAAGAGACTCAGTACTTC.

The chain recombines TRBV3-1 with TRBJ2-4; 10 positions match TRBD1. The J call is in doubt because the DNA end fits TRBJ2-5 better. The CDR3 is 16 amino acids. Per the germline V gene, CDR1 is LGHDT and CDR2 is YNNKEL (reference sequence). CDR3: CASSPTLRDRGETQYF. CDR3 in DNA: TGTGCCAGCAGCCCCACCCTTCGGGACAGGGGAGAGACCCAGTACTTC.

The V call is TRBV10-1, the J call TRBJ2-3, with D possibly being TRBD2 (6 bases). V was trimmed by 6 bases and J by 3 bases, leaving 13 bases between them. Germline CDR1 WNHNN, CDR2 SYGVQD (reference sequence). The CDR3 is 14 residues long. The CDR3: CASSGSRDTDTQYF. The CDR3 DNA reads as TGCGCCAGCAGCGGGAGTCGGGATACAGATACGCAGTATTTT.

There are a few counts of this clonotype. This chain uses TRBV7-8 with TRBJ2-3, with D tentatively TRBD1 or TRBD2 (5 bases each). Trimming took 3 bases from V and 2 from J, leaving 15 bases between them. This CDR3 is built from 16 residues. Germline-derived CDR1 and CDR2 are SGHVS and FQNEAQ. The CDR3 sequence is CASSFQGRDFTDTQYF. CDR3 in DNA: TGTGCCAGCAGCTTTCAGGGACGGGATTTCACAGATACGCAGTATTTT.

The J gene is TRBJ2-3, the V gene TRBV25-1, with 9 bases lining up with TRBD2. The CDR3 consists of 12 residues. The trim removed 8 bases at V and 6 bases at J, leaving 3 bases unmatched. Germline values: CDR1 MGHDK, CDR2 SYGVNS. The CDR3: CASAGGRDTQYF. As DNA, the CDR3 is TGTGCCAGCGCGGGGGGGCGGGATACGCAGTATTTT.

CDR3 sequence (DNA): TGTGCCAGCAGCCAAGAGACCAGGGGGGACCCTGAAGCTTTCTTT. Its protein is CASSQETRGDPEAFF. This rearrangement joins TRBV4-2 to TRBJ1-1, with 7 bases lining up with TRBD1. Germline values: CDR1 LGHNA, CDR2 YNFKEQ. The CDR3 extends over 15 amino acids. With 0 bases clipped from V and 6 bases from J, the junction kept 7 bases outside the gene matches.

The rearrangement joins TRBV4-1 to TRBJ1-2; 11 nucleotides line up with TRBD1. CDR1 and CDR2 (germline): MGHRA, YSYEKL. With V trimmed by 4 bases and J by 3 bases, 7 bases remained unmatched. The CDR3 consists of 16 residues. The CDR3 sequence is CASSLVPGQGDYGYTF. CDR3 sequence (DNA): TGCGCCAGCAGCCTCGTCCCGGGACAGGGGGACTATGGCTACACCTTC.

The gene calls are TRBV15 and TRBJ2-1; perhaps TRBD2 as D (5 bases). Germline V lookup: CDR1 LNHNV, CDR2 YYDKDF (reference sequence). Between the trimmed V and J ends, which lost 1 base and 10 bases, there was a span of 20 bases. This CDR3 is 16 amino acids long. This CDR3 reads CATSRGLADFPYEQFF. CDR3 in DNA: TGTGCCACCAGCAGAGGTCTAGCCGACTTCCCCTACGAGCAGTTCTTC.

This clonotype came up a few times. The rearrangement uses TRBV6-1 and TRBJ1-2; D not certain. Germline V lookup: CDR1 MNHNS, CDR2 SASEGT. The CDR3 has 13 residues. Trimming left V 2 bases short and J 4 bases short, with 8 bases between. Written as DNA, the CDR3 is TGTGCCAGCAGTGAACGGGAGAGCTATGGCTACACCTTC. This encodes CASSERESYGYTF.

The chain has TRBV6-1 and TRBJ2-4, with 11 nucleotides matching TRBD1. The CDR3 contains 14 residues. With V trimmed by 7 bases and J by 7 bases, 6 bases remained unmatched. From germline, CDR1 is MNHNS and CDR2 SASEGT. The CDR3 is CASMHGTGGNIQYF. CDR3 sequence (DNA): TGTGCCAGCATGCACGGGACAGGGGGTAACATTCAGTACTTC.

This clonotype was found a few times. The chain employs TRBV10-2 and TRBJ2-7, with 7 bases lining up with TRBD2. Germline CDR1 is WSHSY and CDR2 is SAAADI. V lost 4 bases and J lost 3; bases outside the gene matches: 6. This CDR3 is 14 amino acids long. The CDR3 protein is CASSAQTSSYEQYF. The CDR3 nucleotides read TGCGCCAGCAGTGCCCAGACTAGCAGCTACGAGCAGTACTTC.

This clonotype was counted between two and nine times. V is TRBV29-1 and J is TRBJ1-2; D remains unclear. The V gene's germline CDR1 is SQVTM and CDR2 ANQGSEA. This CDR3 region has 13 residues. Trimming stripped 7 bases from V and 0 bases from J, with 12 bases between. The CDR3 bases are TGCAGCGCCCCGGACGGAGCTAACTATGGCTACACCTTC. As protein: CSAPDGANYGYTF.

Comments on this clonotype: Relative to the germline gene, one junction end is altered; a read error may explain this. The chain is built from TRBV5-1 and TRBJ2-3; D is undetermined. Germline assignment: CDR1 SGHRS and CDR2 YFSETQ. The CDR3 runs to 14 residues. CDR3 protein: CASSAAELADAQYF. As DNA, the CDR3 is TGCGCCAGCAGCGCCGCGGAGCTTGCAGATGCGCAGTATTTT.

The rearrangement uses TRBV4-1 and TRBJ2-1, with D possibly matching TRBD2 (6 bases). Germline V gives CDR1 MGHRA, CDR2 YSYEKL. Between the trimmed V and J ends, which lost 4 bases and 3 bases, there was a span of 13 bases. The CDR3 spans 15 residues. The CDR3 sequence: CASSPSGLYYNEQFF. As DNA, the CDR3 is TGCGCCAGCAGCCCCTCGGGACTTTACTACAATGAGCAGTTCTTC.

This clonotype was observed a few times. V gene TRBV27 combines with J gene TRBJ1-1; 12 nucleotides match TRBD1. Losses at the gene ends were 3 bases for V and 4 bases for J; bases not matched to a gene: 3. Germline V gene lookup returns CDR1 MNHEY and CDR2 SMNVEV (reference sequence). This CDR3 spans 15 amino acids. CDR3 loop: CASSFGTGGSTEAFF. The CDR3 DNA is TGTGCCAGCAGTTTTGGGACAGGGGGCTCCACTGAAGCTTTCTTT.

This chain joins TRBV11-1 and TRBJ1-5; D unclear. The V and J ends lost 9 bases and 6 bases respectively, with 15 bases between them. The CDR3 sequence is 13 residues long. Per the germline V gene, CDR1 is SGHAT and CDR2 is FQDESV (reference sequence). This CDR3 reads CARAQELSQPQHF. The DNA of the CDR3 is TGTGCCAGAGCCCAGGAGTTGAGTCAGCCCCAGCATTTT. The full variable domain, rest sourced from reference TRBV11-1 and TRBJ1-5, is EAEVAQSPRYKITEKSQAVAFWCDPISGHATLYWYRQILGQGPELLVQFQDESVVDDSQLPKDRFSAERLKGVDSTLKIQPAELGDSAMYLCARAQELSQPQHFGDGTRLSIL.

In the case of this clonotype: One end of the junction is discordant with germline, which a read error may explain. The CDR3 nucleotides are TGCGCCAGCAGCCCCCGGGACAGGGGGGATATGCAGTATTTT. This codes for CASSPRDRGDMQYF. The genes are TRBV4-1 and TRBJ2-3; TRBD1 matches at 11 bases. The germline CDR1 and CDR2 sequences are MGHRA and YSYEKL. There are 14 residues in the CDR3.

The CDR3: CASSLEPGQEETQYF. CDR3 nucleotides: TGCGCCAGCAGCCTCGAACCGGGACAGGAAGAGACCCAGTACTTC. V is TRBV5-1 and J is TRBJ2-5; 8 nucleotides match TRBD1. CDR1 is SGHRS, CDR2 YFSETQ, per germline. V gave up 4 bases and J gave up 3 bases; unmatched junction bases: 8. This CDR3 contains 15 residues.

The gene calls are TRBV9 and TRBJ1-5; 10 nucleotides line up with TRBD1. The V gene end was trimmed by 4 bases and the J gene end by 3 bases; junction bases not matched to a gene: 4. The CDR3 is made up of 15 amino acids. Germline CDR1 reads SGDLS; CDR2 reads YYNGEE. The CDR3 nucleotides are TGTGCCAGCAGCTTTGGACAGGGGGTCAATCAGCCCCAGCATTTT. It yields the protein CASSFGQGVNQPQHF.

The CDR3 coding sequence is TGTGCCAGCAGTAGTGAAGCAGTGGCTTACACCGGGGAGCTGTTTTTT. It specifies CASSSEAVAYTGELFF. The V call is TRBV5-4, the J call TRBJ2-2; D call uncertain. The ends were cut back, 5 bases at V and 3 bases at J, with 17 bases in the middle. The CDR3 totals 16 residues. The germline V gene has CDR1 SGHNT and CDR2 YYREEE (reference sequence).

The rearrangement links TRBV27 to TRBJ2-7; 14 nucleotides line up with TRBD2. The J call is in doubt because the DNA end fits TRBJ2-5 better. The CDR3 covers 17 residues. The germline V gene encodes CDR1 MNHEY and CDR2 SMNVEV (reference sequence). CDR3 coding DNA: TGTGCCAGCAGTTTAGGTGGACTAGCGGGGGGAATGGAGACCCAGTACTTC. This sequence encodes CASSLGGLAGGMETQYF.

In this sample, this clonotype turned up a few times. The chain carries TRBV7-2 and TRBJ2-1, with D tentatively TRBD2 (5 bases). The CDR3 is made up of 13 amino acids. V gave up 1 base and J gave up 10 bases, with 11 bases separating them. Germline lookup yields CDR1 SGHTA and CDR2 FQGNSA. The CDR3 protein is CASSLVLGSEQFF. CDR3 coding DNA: TGTGCCAGCAGCTTAGTTCTGGGGAGCGAGCAGTTCTTC.

The chain's CDR3 is CASSSGDPRLYEQYF. CDR3 DNA sequence: TGTGCCAGCAGTTCCGGGGATCCGAGGCTTTACGAGCAGTACTTC. The V gene is TRBV27, the J gene TRBJ2-1, with D tentatively TRBD2 (5 bases). Near its end, the DNA agrees better with TRBJ2-7, so the J call may be wrong. Per germline, CDR1 MNHEY and CDR2 SMNVEV (reference sequence). CDR3 length: 15 residues.

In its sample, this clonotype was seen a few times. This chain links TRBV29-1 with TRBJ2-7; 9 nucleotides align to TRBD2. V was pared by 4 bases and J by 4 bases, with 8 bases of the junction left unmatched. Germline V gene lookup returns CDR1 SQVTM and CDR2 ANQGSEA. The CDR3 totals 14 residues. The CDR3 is CSVVLSGRLYEQYF. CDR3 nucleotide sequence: TGCAGCGTTGTGCTTAGCGGGAGATTATACGAGCAGTACTTC.

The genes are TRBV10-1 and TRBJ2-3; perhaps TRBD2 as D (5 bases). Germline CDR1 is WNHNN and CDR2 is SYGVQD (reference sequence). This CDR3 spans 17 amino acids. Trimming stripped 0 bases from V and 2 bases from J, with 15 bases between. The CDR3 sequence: CASSESSPEGSTDTQYF. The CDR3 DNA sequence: TGCGCCAGCAGTGAGTCATCCCCAGAGGGATCCACAGATACGCAGTATTTT.

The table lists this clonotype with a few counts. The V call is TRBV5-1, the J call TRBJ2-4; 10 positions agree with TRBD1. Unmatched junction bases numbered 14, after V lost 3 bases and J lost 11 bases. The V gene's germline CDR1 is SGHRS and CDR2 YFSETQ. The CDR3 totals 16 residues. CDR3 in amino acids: CASSSDRGPGPSVQYF. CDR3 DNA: TGCGCCAGCAGCTCCGACAGGGGGCCTGGCCCAAGTGTTCAGTACTTC.